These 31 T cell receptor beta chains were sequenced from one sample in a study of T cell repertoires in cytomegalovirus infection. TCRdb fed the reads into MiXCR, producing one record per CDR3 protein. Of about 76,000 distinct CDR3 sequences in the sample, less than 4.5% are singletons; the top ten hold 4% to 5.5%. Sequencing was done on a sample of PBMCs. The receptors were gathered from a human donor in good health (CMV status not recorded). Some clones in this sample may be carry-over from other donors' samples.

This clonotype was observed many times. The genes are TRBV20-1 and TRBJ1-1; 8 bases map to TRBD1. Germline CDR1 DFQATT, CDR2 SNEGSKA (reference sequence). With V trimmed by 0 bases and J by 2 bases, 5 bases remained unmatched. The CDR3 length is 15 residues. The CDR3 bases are TGCAGTGCTAGAGAAGCGGGGACAGGAAACACTGAAGCTTTCTTT. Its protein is CSAREAGTGNTEAFF.

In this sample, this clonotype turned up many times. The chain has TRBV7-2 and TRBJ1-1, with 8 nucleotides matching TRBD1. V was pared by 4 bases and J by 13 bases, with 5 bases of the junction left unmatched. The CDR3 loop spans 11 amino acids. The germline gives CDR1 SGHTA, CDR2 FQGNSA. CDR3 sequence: CASSWTGRGFF. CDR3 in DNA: TGTGCCAGCAGCTGGACAGGGAGAGGTTTCTTT.

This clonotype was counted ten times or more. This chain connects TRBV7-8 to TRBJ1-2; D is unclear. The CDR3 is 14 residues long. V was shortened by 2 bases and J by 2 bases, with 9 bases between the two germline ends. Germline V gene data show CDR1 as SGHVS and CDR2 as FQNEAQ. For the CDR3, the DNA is TGTGCCAGCAGCTTACTACAGACAAACTATGGCTACACCTTC. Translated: CASSLLQTNYGYTF.

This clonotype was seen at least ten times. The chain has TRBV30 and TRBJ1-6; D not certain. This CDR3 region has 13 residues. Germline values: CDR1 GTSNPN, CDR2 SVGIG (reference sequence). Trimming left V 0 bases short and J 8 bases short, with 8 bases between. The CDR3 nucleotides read TGTGCCTGGAGTGTACTCGGTGATTCACCCCTCCACTTT. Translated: CAWSVLGDSPLHF.

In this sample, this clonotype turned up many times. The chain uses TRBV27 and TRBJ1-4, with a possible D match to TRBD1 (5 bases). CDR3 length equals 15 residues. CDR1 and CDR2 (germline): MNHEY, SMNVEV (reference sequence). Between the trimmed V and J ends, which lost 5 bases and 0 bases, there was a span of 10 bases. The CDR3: CASSPGPTTNEKLFF. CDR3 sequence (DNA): TGTGCCAGCAGTCCGGGACCGACAACTAATGAAAAACTGTTTTTT.

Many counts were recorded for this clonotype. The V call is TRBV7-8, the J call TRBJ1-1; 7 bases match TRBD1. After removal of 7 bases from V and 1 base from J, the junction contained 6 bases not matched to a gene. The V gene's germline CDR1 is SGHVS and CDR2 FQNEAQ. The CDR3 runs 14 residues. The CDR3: CASNRQGPNTEAFF. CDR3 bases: TGTGCCAGCAACAGACAGGGCCCGAACACTGAAGCTTTCTTT.

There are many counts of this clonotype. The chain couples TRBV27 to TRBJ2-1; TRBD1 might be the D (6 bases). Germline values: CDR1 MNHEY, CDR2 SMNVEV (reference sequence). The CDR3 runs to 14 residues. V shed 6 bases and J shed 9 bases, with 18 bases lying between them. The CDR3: CASSQGLGNGEQFF. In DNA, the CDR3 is TGTGCCAGCAGCCAGGGGCTGGGTAACGGTGAGCAGTTCTTC.

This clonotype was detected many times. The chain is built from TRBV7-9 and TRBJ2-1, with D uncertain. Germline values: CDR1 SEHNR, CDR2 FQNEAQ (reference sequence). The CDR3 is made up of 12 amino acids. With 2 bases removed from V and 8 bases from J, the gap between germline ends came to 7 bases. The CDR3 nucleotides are TGTGCCAGCAGCTTAATAATCGATGAGCAGTTCTTC. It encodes CASSLIIDEQFF.

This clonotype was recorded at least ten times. The DNA of the CDR3 is TGTGCCAGCAGTTACTCGGACGGAACAGATACGCAGTATTTT. Protein sequence: CASSYSDGTDTQYF. The chain couples TRBV6-2 or TRBV6-3 to TRBJ2-3; D ambiguous. V was cut by 0 bases and J by 3 bases, with 7 bases left in between. Germline CDR1 MNHEY, CDR2 SVGEGT. The CDR3 runs 14 residues.

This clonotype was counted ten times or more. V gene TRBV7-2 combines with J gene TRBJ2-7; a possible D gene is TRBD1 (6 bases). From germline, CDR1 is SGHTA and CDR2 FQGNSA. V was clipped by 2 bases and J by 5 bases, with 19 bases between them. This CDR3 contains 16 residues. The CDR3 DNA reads TGTGCCAGCAGCTTATCAGGATCGGGACATCTCAACGAGCAGTACTTC. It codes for CASSLSGSGHLNEQYF.

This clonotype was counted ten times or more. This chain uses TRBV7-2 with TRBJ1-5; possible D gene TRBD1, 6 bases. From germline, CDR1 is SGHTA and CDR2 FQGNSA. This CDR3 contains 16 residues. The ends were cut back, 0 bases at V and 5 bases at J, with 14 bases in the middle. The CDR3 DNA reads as TGTGCCAGCAGCTTAGCAGGAAACAGGGTCGATCAGCCCCAGCATTTT. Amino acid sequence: CASSLAGNRVDQPQHF.

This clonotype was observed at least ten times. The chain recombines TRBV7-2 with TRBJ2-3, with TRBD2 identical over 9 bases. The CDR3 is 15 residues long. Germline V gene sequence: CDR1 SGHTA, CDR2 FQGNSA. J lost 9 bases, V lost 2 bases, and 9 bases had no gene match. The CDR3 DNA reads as TGTGCCAGCAGCTTAAAGGGCGGGGGGGCAGGGACGCAGTATTTT. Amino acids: CASSLKGGGAGTQYF.

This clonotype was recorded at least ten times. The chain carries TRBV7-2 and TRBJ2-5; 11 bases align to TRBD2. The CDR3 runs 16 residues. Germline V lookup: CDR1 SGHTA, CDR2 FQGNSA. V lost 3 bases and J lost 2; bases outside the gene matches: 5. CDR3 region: CASSLRSGGVQETQYF. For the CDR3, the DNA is TGTGCCAGCAGCTTGCGTAGCGGGGGGGTTCAAGAGACCCAGTACTTC.

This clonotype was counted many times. CDR3 loop: CASSYSPGTEAFF. In DNA, the CDR3 is TGTGCCAGCAGTTACAGTCCAGGTACTGAAGCTTTCTTT. The chain couples TRBV6-2 or TRBV6-3 to TRBJ1-1; D call uncertain. The CDR3 covers 13 residues. V gave up 2 bases and J gave up 5 bases, with 9 bases separating them. Germline CDR1 and CDR2: MNHEY and SVGEGT.

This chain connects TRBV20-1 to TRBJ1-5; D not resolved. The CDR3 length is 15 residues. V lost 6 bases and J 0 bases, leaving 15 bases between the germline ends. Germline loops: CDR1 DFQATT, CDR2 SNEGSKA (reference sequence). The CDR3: CSASSRGYSNQPQHF. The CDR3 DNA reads TGCAGTGCGTCGAGCAGAGGGTATAGCAATCAGCCCCAGCATTTT.

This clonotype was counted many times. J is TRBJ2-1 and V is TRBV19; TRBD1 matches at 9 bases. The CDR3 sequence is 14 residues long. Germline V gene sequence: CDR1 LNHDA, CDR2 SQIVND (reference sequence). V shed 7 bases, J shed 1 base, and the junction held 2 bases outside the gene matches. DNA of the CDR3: TGTGCCAGTACCGGGACAGGGTCCTACAATGAGCAGTTCTTC. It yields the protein CASTGTGSYNEQFF.

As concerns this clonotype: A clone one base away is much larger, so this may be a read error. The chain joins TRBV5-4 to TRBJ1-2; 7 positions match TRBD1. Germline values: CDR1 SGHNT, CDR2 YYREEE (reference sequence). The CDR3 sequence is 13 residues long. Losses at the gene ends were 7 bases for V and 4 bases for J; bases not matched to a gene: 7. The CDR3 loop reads CASGEGAGYGYTF. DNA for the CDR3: TGTGCCAGCGGCGAGGGGGCAGGCTATGGCTACACCTTC.

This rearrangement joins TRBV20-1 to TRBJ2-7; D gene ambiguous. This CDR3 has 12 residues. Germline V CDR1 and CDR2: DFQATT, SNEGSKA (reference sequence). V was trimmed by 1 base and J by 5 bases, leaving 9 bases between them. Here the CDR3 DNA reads TGCAGTGCTAGAGGGGCGTACGACGAGCAGTACTTC. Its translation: CSARGAYDEQYF.

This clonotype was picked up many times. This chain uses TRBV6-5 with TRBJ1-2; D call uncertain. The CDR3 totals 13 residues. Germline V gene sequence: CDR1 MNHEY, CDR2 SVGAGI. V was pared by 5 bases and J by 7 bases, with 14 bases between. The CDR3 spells CASSQLVGGGYTF. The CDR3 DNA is TGTGCCAGCAGTCAGCTCGTGGGTGGTGGCTACACCTTC.

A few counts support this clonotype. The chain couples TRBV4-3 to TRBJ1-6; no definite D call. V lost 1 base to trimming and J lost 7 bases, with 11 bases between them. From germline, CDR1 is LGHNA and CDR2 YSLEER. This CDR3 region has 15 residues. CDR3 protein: CASSQVGPGNSPLHF. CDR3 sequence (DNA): TGCGCCAGCAGCCAAGTTGGGCCCGGGAATTCACCCCTCCACTTT.

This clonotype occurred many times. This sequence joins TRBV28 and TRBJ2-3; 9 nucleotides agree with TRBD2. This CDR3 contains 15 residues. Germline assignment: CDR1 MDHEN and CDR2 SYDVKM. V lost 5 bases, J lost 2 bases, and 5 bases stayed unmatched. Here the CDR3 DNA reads TGTGCCAGCAGTATAGCGGGGGTATACACAGATACGCAGTATTTT. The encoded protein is CASSIAGVYTDTQYF.

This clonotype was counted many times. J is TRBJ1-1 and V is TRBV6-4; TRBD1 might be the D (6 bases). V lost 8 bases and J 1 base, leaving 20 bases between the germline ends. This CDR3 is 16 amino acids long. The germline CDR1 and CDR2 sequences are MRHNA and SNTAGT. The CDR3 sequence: CASVAVGEGQNTEAFF. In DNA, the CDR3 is TGTGCCAGCGTGGCCGTTGGGGAGGGACAGAACACTGAAGCTTTCTTT.

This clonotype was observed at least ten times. This CDR3 reads CASSLGFVNQYF. The DNA for the CDR3 is TGTGCCAGCAGCTTGGGTTTTGTTAATCAGTACTTC. The gene calls are TRBV7-2 and TRBJ2-4; no definite D call. The length of the CDR3 is 12 residues. V lost 3 bases to trimming and J lost 12 bases, with 12 bases between them. Germline CDR1 and CDR2: SGHTA and FQGNSA.

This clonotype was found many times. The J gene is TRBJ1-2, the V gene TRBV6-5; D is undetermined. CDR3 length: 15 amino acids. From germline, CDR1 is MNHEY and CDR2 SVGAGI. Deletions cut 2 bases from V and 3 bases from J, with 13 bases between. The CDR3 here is CASSYIRRRDYGYTF. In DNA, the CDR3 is TGTGCCAGCAGTTACATCCGACGGCGGGACTATGGCTACACCTTC.

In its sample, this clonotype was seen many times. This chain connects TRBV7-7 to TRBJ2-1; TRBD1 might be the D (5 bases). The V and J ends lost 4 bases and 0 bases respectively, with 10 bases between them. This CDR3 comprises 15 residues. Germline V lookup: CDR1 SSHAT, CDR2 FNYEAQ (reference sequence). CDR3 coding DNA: TGTGCCAGCAGCTCGCTAGGGGCCTCCTACAATGAGCAGTTCTTC. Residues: CASSSLGASYNEQFF. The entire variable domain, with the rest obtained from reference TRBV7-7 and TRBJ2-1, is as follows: GAGVSQSPRYKVTKRGQDVTLRCDPISSHATLYWYQQALGQGPEFLTYFNYEAQPDKSGLPSDRFSAERPEGSISTLTIQRTEQRDSAMYRCASSSLGASYNEQFFGPGTRLTVL.

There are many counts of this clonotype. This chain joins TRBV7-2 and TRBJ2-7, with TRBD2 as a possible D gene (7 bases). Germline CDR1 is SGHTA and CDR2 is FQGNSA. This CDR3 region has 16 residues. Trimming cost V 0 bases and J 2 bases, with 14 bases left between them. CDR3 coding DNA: TGTGCCAGCAGCTTAGCGGGGGGGGCGGTGACCTACGAGCAGTACTTC. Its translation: CASSLAGGAVTYEQYF.

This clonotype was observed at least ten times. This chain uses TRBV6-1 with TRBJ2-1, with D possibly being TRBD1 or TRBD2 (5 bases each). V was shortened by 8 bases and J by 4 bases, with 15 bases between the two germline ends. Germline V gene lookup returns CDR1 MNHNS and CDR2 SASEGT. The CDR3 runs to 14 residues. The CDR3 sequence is CASGRQFGYNEQFF. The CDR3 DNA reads TGTGCCAGCGGGAGACAGTTCGGATACAATGAGCAGTTCTTC.

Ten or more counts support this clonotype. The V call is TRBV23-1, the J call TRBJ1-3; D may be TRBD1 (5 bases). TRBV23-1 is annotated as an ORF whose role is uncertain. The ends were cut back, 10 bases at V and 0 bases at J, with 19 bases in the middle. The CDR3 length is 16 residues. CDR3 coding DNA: TGCGCCATCCACAGACCAAGGACAAGCTCTGGAAACACCATATATTTT. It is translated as CAIHRPRTSSGNTIYF.

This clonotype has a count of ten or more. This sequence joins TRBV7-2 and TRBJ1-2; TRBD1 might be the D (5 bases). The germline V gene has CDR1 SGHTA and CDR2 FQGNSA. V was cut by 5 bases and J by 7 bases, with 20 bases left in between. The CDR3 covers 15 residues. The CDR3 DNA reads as TGTGCCAGCAGCGCATCGGGGGGTAGGAAAAGTGGCTACACCTTC. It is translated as CASSASGGRKSGYTF.

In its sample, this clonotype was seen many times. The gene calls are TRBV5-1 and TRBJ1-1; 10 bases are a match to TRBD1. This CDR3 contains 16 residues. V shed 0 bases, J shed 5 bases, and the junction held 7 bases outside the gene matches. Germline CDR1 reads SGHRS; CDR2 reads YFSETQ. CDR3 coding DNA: TGCGCCAGCAGCTTGGTGGGACAGGGGTTTGGAACTGAAGCTTTCTTT. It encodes CASSLVGQGFGTEAFF.

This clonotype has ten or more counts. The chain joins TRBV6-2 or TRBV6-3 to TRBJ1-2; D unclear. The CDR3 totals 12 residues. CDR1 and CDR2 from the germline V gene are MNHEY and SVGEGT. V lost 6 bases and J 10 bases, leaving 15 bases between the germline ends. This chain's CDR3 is CASSPGPTVYTF. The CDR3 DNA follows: TGTGCCAGCAGCCCCGGGCCAACGGTCTACACCTTC.